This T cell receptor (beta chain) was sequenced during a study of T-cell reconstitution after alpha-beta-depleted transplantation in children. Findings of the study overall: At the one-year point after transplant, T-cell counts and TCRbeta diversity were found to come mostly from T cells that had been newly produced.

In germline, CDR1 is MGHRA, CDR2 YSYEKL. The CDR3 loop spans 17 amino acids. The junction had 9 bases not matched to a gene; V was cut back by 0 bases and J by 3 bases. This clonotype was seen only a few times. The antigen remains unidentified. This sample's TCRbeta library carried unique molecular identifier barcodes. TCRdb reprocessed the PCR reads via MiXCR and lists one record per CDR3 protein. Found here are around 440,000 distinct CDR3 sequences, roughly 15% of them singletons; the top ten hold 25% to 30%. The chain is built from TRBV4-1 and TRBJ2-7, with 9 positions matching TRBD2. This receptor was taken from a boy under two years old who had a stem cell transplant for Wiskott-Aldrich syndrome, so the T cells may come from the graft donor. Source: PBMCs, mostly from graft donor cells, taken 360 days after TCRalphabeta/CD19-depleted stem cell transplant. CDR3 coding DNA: TGCGCCAGCAGCCAAGAAAGAGTAGCGGGGGCCGTCTACGAGCAGTACTTC. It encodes CASSQERVAGAVYEQYF.